This TCR beta chain was obtained from a study of Graves' ophthalmopathy and Graves' hyperthyroidism. General study points: Most thyroid-expanded clonotypes exceeding 0.001 frequency were also found in blood.

About this clonotype: No antigen is known for it. The junction departs from germline at one end; a sequencing error may be responsible.

Patients with other autoimmune diseases, uncontrolled infections, pregnancy or lactation were excluded. Beta-chain TCR CDR3 regions were amplified from RNA transcripts. The authors performed first-round RT-PCR with HTBI primers and then a second-round multiplex PCR. One entry per CDR3 protein results from TCRdb running MiXCR on the multiplex PCR reads. The top ten clones hold 11% of a sample with around 1.1 million distinct CDR3 sequences, 35% to 40% of them seen once. CDR1 ENHRY and CDR2 SYGVKD come from the germline V gene. There are 20 residues in the CDR3. This TCR came from an adult man with Graves' hyperthyroidism. This chain joins TRBV10-3 and TRBJ1-2; D might be TRBD1 (6 bases). The sequencing input was peripheral blood or thyroid tissue (not recorded which). CDR3 DNA sequence: TGTGCCAGCAGTTACGCGGGAACGCCGGGACACCTAGGAGCTAACTATGGCTACACCTTC. It specifies CASSYAGTPGHLGANYGYTF.